The 19 T cell receptor beta chains reported below all come from one sample, sequenced in a study of blood T cells in healthy people across ages. With a J-beta primer mix and a sample-barcoded 5' primer, a second PCR ran about 6 to 11 cycles. Each CDR3 protein gets one entry after TCRdb re-called the 5' RACE reads with MiXCR. This repertoire shows hundreds of thousands of distinct CDR3 sequences, approximately 52% found once; its top ten account for about 13%. Sequencing used blood. The receptors shown here come from a woman aged 80 or over in good health.

This clonotype was observed at least ten times. Here the CDR3 reads CASSVGRGYEQYF. CDR3 bases: TGTGCCAGCAGTGTGGGCAGGGGCTACGAGCAGTACTTC. This chain links TRBV2 with TRBJ2-7, with a possible D match to TRBD1 (6 bases). This CDR3 has 13 residues. In germline, CDR1 is SNHLY, CDR2 FYNNEI. V was clipped by 4 bases and J by 3 bases, with 10 bases between them.

At least ten counts were recorded for this clonotype. The chain employs TRBV12-3 or TRBV12-4 and TRBJ2-1; weak D call: TRBD2 (5 bases). With 5 bases removed from V and 8 bases from J, the gap between germline ends came to 10 bases. The CDR3 length is 12 residues. The CDR3 DNA follows: TGTGCCAGCAGTCCGTCGGGATATGAGCAGTTCTTC. It codes for CASSPSGYEQFF.

In regard to this clonotype: Mismatch with germline at one junction end may stem from a read error. The genes are TRBV12-3 or TRBV12-4 and TRBJ1-1; D is unclear. This CDR3 spans 14 amino acids. CDR3 residues: CAGSLQRATTEAFF. The CDR3 DNA is TGTGCCGGCAGTTTACAAAGGGCGACCACTGAAGCTTTCTTT.

The genes are TRBV11-2 and TRBJ2-3; D remains unclear. V lost 1 base, J lost 0 bases, and 8 bases lay in between. Germline CDR1 and CDR2: SGHAT and FQNNGV. The CDR3 consists of 15 residues. This chain's CDR3 is CASSLGLASTDTQYF. The CDR3 nucleotides read TGTGCCAGCAGCTTAGGGCTCGCTAGCACAGATACGCAGTATTTT.

The chain is built from TRBV6-6 and TRBJ1-2, with D hard to call. Germline CDR1 and CDR2: MNHNY and SVGAGI (reference sequence). The germline V and J ends were trimmed by 4 bases and 4 bases, with 7 bases remaining between them. This CDR3 comprises 12 residues. In DNA form, the CDR3 reads TGTGCCAGCAGTTCGTCCTTCTATGGCTACACCTTC. Translated: CASSSSFYGYTF.

This clonotype came up many times. CDR3 nucleotides: TGTGCCACCAGTGATTGGGCTCCGGAGACCCAGTACTTC. Its translation is CATSDWAPETQYF. This chain connects TRBV24-1 to TRBJ2-5, with no clear D. CDR3 size: 13 residues. Germline V gene sequence: CDR1 KGHDR, CDR2 SFDVKD. The V gene lost 2 bases and the J gene lost 5 bases, with 8 bases spanning the gap.

The chain joins TRBV15 to TRBJ2-6; D is ambiguous. This CDR3 is 16 amino acids long. V was pared by 1 base and J by 2 bases, with 9 bases between. In germline, CDR1 is LNHNV, CDR2 YYDKDF (reference sequence). The CDR3 DNA is TGTGCCACCAGCAGAGGAACGGGCACTGGGGCCAACGTCCTGACTTTC. Translating gives CATSRGTGTGANVLTF.

This chain connects TRBV5-1 to TRBJ2-2, with D hard to call. The CDR3 is 13 residues long. V was pared by 0 bases and J by 4 bases, with 4 bases between. Germline V gene sequence: CDR1 SGHRS, CDR2 YFSETQ. CDR3 DNA sequence: TGCGCCAGCAGCTTGGAATTCACCGGGGAGCTGTTTTTT. It translates to CASSLEFTGELFF.

This chain connects TRBV4-3 to TRBJ2-5; D assignment may be TRBD1 or TRBD2 (5 bases each). This CDR3 comprises 16 residues. The germline V and J ends were trimmed by 4 bases and 0 bases, with 15 bases remaining between them. Germline lookup yields CDR1 LGHNA and CDR2 YSLEER. In DNA form, the CDR3 reads TGCGCCAGCAGCCTTCTTGGGGGAGTAGACCAAGAGACCCAGTACTTC. Translated, it gives CASSLLGGVDQETQYF.

In this sample, this clonotype turned up a few times. The rearrangement joins TRBV28 to TRBJ1-1; tentative D call: TRBD1 (5 bases). V lost 6 bases and J lost 4, with 15 bases in between. This CDR3 region has 14 residues. Germline V CDR1 and CDR2: MDHEN, SYDVKM. CDR3 DNA sequence: TGTGCCAGCAGAGAGGGGTGGGGAGTCACTGAAGCTTTCTTT. Its translation: CASREGWGVTEAFF.

This clonotype was seen more than once but under ten times. The chain joins TRBV18 to TRBJ2-4; possibly TRBD2 for D (5 bases). Trimming shortened V by 0 bases and J by 7 bases, and 10 bases separated the two germline ends. The CDR3 extends over 14 amino acids. Germline V gives CDR1 KGHSH, CDR2 LQKENI. CDR3 in amino acids: CASSPPEGRNIQYF. In nucleotides, the CDR3 is TGTGCCAGCTCACCACCAGAGGGAAGGAACATTCAGTACTTC.

This sequence joins TRBV13 and TRBJ2-3; D is possibly TRBD2 (6 bases). Trimming left V 4 bases short and J 1 base short, with 18 bases between. Germline-derived CDR1 and CDR2 are PRHDT and FYEKMQ (reference sequence). This CDR3 comprises 17 residues. The CDR3 spells CASSYNGGGGGTDTQYF. In nucleotides, the CDR3 is TGTGCCAGCAGCTACAATGGAGGAGGCGGGGGCACAGATACGCAGTATTTT.

With respect to this clonotype: One junction end does not reproduce the germline sequence, and a read error may be involved. The chain recombines TRBV4-3 with TRBJ2-2; tentatively, D is TRBD2 (6 bases). This CDR3 has 15 amino acids. Looked up from germline, CDR1 is LGHNA and CDR2 is YSLEER. CDR3 residues: CASSQGQINTGGLFF. As DNA, the CDR3 is TGCGCCAGCAGCCAAGGACAGATTAACACCGGGGGGCTGTTTTTT.

The chain joins TRBV6-5 to TRBJ2-1, with D perhaps matching TRBD2 (5 bases). The CDR3 length is 12 residues. In germline, CDR1 is MNHEY, CDR2 SVGAGI. The V end was cut by 2 bases, the J end by 9 bases, with 8 bases between. CDR3 residues: CASSYTRIEQFF. CDR3 coding DNA: TGTGCCAGCAGTTACACTAGGATTGAGCAGTTCTTC.

At least ten counts were recorded for this clonotype. This chain links TRBV20-1 with TRBJ2-3, with 7 positions matching TRBD1. This CDR3 is built from 13 residues. Per the germline V gene, CDR1 is DFQATT and CDR2 is SNEGSKA (reference sequence). Losses at the gene ends were 7 bases for V and 1 base for J; bases not matched to a gene: 5. CDR3 amino acids: CSVNRGRTDTQYF. CDR3 in DNA: TGCAGTGTTAACAGGGGCCGCACAGATACGCAGTATTTT.

CDR3 loop: CSASRPTGEQYF. The CDR3 DNA sequence: TGCAGTGCTTCTCGACCTACGGGAGAGCAGTACTTC. The chain links TRBV20-1 to TRBJ2-7, with D maybe TRBD2 (5 bases). Germline assignment: CDR1 DFQATT and CDR2 SNEGSKA (reference sequence). The CDR3 has 12 residues. Trimming left V 5 bases short and J 7 bases short, with 15 bases between.

The genes are TRBV24-1 and TRBJ1-1; D unclear. Germline V gene sequence: CDR1 KGHDR, CDR2 SFDVKD. V lost 7 bases, J lost 8 bases, and 13 bases lay in between. The CDR3 has 12 residues. The CDR3 spells CATRTTATEAFF. The CDR3 nucleotides are TGTGCCACCAGAACGACGGCCACCGAAGCTTTCTTT.

This clonotype has only a few counts. This CDR3 reads CASSPRGIQETQYF. The CDR3 nucleotides read TGTGCCAGCAGCCCCCGGGGTATACAAGAGACCCAGTACTTC. V gene TRBV9 combines with J gene TRBJ2-5; perhaps TRBD2 as D (5 bases). The CDR3 is made up of 14 amino acids. Germline lookup yields CDR1 SGDLS and CDR2 YYNGEE. V dropped 4 bases and J dropped 2 bases, with 12 bases sitting between them.

The chain recombines TRBV24-1 with TRBJ1-2; D is uncertain. Germline CDR1 and CDR2: KGHDR and SFDVKD. Trimming removed 1 base at V and 1 base at J, with 6 bases between. The CDR3 totals 14 residues. The CDR3: CATSDFTRNYGYTF. Written as DNA, the CDR3 is TGTGCCACCAGTGATTTTACACGTAACTATGGCTACACCTTC.